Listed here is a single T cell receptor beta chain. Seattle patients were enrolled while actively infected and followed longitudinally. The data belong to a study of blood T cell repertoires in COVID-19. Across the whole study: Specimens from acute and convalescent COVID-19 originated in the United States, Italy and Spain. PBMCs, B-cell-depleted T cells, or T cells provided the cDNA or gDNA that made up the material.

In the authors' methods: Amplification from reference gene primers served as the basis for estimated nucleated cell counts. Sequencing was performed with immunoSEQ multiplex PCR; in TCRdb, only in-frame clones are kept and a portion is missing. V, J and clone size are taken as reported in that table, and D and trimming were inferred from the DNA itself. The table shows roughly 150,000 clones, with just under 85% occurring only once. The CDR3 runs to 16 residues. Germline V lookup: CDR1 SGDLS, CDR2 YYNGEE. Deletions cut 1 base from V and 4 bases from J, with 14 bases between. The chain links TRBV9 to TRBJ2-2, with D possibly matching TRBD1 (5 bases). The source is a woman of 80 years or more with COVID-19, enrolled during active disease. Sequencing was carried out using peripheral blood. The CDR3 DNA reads TGTGCCAGCAGCGTAACTACCAGGCAGGGCACCGGGGAGCTGTTTTTT. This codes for CASSVTTRQGTGELFF.